This TCR beta chain was sequenced during a study of identical twins' blood T cells. Whole-study context: Around 50 million reads came from some 12 libraries, six alpha, six beta. The study, taken as a whole, reports: Mainly, cloneset size products determined shared clonotypes, twins included.

A remark on this clonotype: Antigen unknown.

In the source study's methods: Per-library CDR3 reads ranged about 2.2 to 4 million; clonotypes, ~95,000 to ~500,000. MiXCR, applied by TCRdb to the 5' RACE reads, yields one record per CDR3 protein. The authors' filters were not applied to this entry. The sample comprises 300,000 to 400,000 distinct CDR3 sequences, over 25% of which are singletons, and roughly 5.5% rests with the top ten. Six healthy women, forming three identical twin pairs, donated samples. Per the germline V gene, CDR1 is SGHTA and CDR2 is FQGNSA. The CDR3 totals 14 residues. V gave up 1 base and J gave up 2 bases, with 6 bases separating them.

This chain uses TRBV7-2 with TRBJ2-1; no clear D. The source of this sequence is a woman aged 18-50 years in good health. Sequences were obtained from PBMCs. CDR3 sequence: CASSLVLTYNEQFF. DNA for the CDR3: TGTGCCAGCAGCTTAGTCTTGACCTACAATGAGCAGTTCTTC.